The present T cell receptor (beta chain) was sequenced within a study of T cell changes during pregnancy in multiple sclerosis. Generated by immunoSEQ multiplex PCR, the TCRdb table keeps only in-frame clones and is missing some. Of 30,000 to 35,000 clones listed, 90% are singletons. Germline assignment: CDR1 ENHRY and CDR2 SYGVKD. V was pared by 3 bases and J by 5 bases, with 6 bases of the junction left unmatched. This CDR3 contains 16 residues. This clonotype originated in a female donor with multiple sclerosis, enrolled in a pregnancy study. The rearrangement joins TRBV10-3 to TRBJ2-2, with TRBD1 matching over 10 bases. The starting material was CD8+ T cells from peripheral blood mononuclear cells, obtained before pregnancy. The chain's CDR3 is CAISDSDRGQTGELFF. In nucleotides, the CDR3 is TGTGCCATCAGTGACTCCGACAGGGGGCAAACCGGGGAGCTGTTTTTT.